These T cell receptor beta chains were read from a single sample in a study of shared clonotypes between healthy human individuals. TCRdb's copy holds only in-frame clones and misses some; the assay was immunoSEQ multiplex PCR. The table lists around 690,000 clones, less than 95% of them singletons, with 34% in the top ten. The sample consisted of memory CD8+ T cells from PBMCs. The receptors here all came from a man between 18 and 29 years old in good health. Some clones in this sample may be carry-over from other donors' samples. The CDR3 runs from the conserved cysteine through the conserved F or W. D genes are given only for firm matches. Not every row has a clone size; where given, it reads once, few, many or a size class.

length	V	D	size	J	CDR3	DNA
14	TRBV27	NA	NA	TRBJ2-1	CASSWTGTYNEQFF	TGTGCCAGCAGTTGGACTGGGACCTACAATGAGCAGTTCTTC
14	TRBV7-8	TRBD1	NA	TRBJ2-7	CASSFETGVYEQYF	TGTGCCAGCAGCTTCGAGACAGGGGTCTACGAGCAGTACTTC
16	TRBV7-9	NA	NA	TRBJ2-7	CASSLGAGRPTYEQYF	TGTGCCAGCAGCTTAGGGGCTGGCAGGCCGACCTACGAGCAGTACTTC
18	TRBV18	TRBD1	NA	TRBJ2-5	CASSPDRGQVRSQETQYF	TGTGCCAGCTCACCGGACAGGGGGCAAGTGAGGTCCCAAGAGACCCAGTACTTC
14	TRBV5-4	TRBD1	NA	TRBJ2-7	CASSFRDRAYEQYF	TGTGCCAGCAGCTTCCGGGACAGGGCATACGAGCAGTACTTC
18	TRBV28	TRBD2	NA	TRBJ2-3	CASRTSVILVSSTDTQYF	TGTGCCAGCAGGACTAGCGTAATACTAGTTTCTAGCACAGATACGCAGTATTTT
10	TRBV18	NA	NA	TRBJ1-1	CASSGLEAFF	TGTGCCAGCTCGGGCCTTGAAGCTTTCTTT
15	TRBV11-2	TRBD1	NA	TRBJ2-7	CASSPGQGISYEQYF	TGTGCCAGCAGCCCTGGACAGGGGATCTCCTACGAGCAGTACTTC
14	TRBV27	NA	NA	TRBJ2-5	CASSLVGAQETQYF	TGTGCCAGCAGTTTAGTAGGGGCACAAGAGACCCAGTACTTC
19	TRBV9	TRBD1	NA	TRBJ2-6	CASSAARQGYPSGANVLTF	TGTGCCAGCAGCGCAGCCAGACAGGGGTATCCCTCTGGGGCCAACGTCCTGACTTTC
14	TRBV5-1	NA	NA	TRBJ2-4	CASSPLRAKNIQYF	TGCGCCAGCAGCCCCCTTAGAGCCAAAAACATTCAGTACTTC
18	TRBV7-2	TRBD2	NA	TRBJ2-3	CASSRTSGRAGRADTQYF	TGTGCCAGCAGCAGGACTAGCGGGAGGGCCGGTAGGGCAGATACGCAGTATTTT
11	TRBV9	NA	many	TRBJ2-2	CASRGSRELFF	TGTGCCAGCAGGGGGAGCAGGGAGCTGTTTTTT
17	TRBV4-2	TRBD2	NA	TRBJ2-1	CASSQDGVAGTDNEQFF	TGTGCCAGCAGCCAAGATGGAGTAGCGGGAACTGACAATGAGCAGTTCTTC
15	TRBV9	NA	NA	TRBJ2-3	CASSASGVLGDTQYF	TGTGCCAGCAGCGCCTCCGGGGTATTGGGAGATACGCAGTATTTT
14	TRBV11-2	NA	NA	TRBJ1-2	CVQGPRSFNYGYTF	TGTGTACAGGGCCCCCGGAGTTTTAACTATGGCTACACCTTC
16	TRBV11-1	TRBD2	NA	TRBJ2-1	CASSSLGLAGRGEQFF	TGTGCCAGCAGCTCCCTAGGGTTAGCGGGAAGGGGAGAGCAGTTCTTC
14	TRBV7-9	NA	NA	TRBJ1-1	CASSSRTGNTEAFF	TGTGCCAGCAGCTCTCGCACAGGGAACACTGAAGCTTTCTTT
12	TRBV9	TRBD1	once	TRBJ2-7	CASSTGTGLRYF	TGTGCCAGCAGCACCGGGACAGGGCTGAGGTACTTC
16	TRBV7-9	NA	NA	TRBJ2-1	CASSPPGGEGFNEQFF	TGTGCCAGCAGCCCCCCCGGAGGGGAAGGGTTCAATGAGCAGTTCTTC
18	TRBV11-2	NA	NA	TRBJ2-1	CASSLNNRGLADYNEQFF	TGTGCCAGCAGCTTAAACAACAGGGGTCTAGCGGACTACAATGAGCAGTTCTTC
19	TRBV4-2	NA	few	TRBJ2-3	CASSQGLPGGSDLTDTQYF	TGTGCCAGCAGCCAAGGGTTGCCCGGAGGGTCAGACCTCACAGATACGCAGTATTTT
17	TRBV27	NA	once	TRBJ2-7	CASHLTGRRHGHYEQYF	TGTGCCAGCCACCTCACGGGCCGGCGGCACGGGCACTACGAGCAGTACTTC
15	TRBV9	TRBD2	NA	TRBJ2-7	CASSAGGGGPYEQYF	TGTGCCAGCAGCGCCGGTGGGGGAGGGCCCTACGAGCAGTACTTC
15	TRBV27	NA	NA	TRBJ1-1	CASSLSFEGAGRAFF	TGTGCCAGCAGTTTAAGTTTTGAAGGGGCAGGGCGAGCTTTCTTT
16	TRBV7-9	TRBD1	NA	TRBJ2-1	CASTPGGAGVWNEQFF	TGTGCCAGCACTCCAGGGGGCGCCGGGGTGTGGAATGAGCAGTTCTTC
13	TRBV30	NA	NA	TRBJ1-2	CAWSTQDYYGYTF	TGTGCCTGGAGTACACAGGACTACTATGGCTACACCTTC
11	TRBV10-3	TRBD2	NA	TRBJ2-7	CAVRGGYEQYF	TGTGCCGTCCGGGGGGGGTACGAGCAGTACTTC
16	TRBV7-2	TRBD1	NA	TRBJ1-4	CASSWDRESVNEKLFF	TGTGCCAGCAGCTGGGACAGGGAGTCTGTAAATGAAAAACTGTTTTTT
16	TRBV5-1	TRBD2	NA	TRBJ2-7	CASSSPLAGVEYEQYF	TGCGCCAGCAGCTCGCCCCTAGCGGGAGTAGAGTACGAGCAGTACTTC
14	TRBV12-2	NA	NA	TRBJ1-1	CASRQWGGARWAFF	TGTGCAAGTCGCCAGTGGGGGGGAGCCCGATGGGCTTTCTTT
15	TRBV11-2	NA	NA	TRBJ1-6	CASRRPGDPNSPLHF	TGTGCCAGCAGACGACCAGGGGATCCAAATTCACCCCTCCACTTT
16	TRBV27	TRBD2	NA	TRBJ2-1	CASSPFSSGRGSKQFF	TGTGCCAGCAGCCCTTTTTCCAGCGGGAGGGGGTCTAAGCAGTTCTTC
16	TRBV27	NA	NA	TRBJ1-3	CASSLSARQGENTIYF	TGTGCCAGCAGTTTATCGGCCAGGCAGGGTGAAAACACCATATATTTT
17	TRBV11-3	TRBD2	NA	TRBJ2-5	CASSLRGEGPMWETQYF	TGTGCCAGCAGCTTACGCGGGGAGGGCCCTATGTGGGAGACCCAGTACTTC
14	TRBV7-9	TRBD1	NA	TRBJ1-1	CASSTGTGNTEAFF	TGTGCCAGCAGCACCGGGACAGGGAACACTGAAGCTTTCTTT
14	TRBV13	TRBD1	NA	TRBJ1-2	CASSGGTGRVGYTF	TGTGCCAGCAGCGGAGGGACAGGGAGAGTCGGCTACACCTTC
16	TRBV5-1	TRBD2	NA	TRBJ2-7	CASSLANQGLGNEQYF	TGCGCCAGCAGCTTGGCCAACCAAGGACTAGGGAACGAGCAGTACTTC
14	TRBV7-9	NA	NA	TRBJ1-1	CASSFSVLDTEAFF	TGTGCCAGCAGCTTTTCCGTCCTGGACACTGAAGCTTTCTTT
15	TRBV13	NA	NA	TRBJ2-5	CASSLGRRLSETQYF	TGTGCCAGCAGCTTAGGCCGACGCTTGTCAGAGACCCAGTACTTC
15	TRBV5-1	TRBD2	NA	TRBJ2-7	CASSSWTSGSYEQYF	TGCGCCAGCAGCTCCTGGACTAGCGGCTCCTACGAGCAGTACTTC
14	TRBV10-3	TRBD1	NA	TRBJ2-7	CAISEGQGTYEQYF	TGTGCCATCAGTGAGGGACAGGGGACCTACGAGCAGTACTTC
16	TRBV6-1	NA	NA	TRBJ2-2	CASSEAFSWGTGELFF	TGTGCCAGCAGTGAAGCATTCAGTTGGGGGACCGGGGAGCTGTTTTTT
15	TRBV5-6	TRBD1	NA	TRBJ2-7	CASSLGTGPAYEQYF	TGTGCCAGCAGCTTGGGGACAGGGCCTGCCTACGAGCAGTACTTC
13	TRBV5-1	NA	NA	TRBJ1-1	CASSSPTNTEAFF	TGCGCCAGCAGCTCCCCGACGAACACTGAAGCTTTCTTT
18	TRBV5-1	NA	NA	TRBJ2-7	CASSLVPEDSSFSYEQYF	TGCGCCAGCAGCTTGGTACCTGAGGACTCATCCTTCTCCTACGAGCAGTACTTC
18	TRBV25-1	TRBD2	NA	TRBJ2-7	CASSEYGGSGASSYEQYF	TGTGCCAGCAGTGAATATGGAGGTAGCGGGGCCAGCTCCTACGAGCAGTACTTC
15	TRBV11-2	NA	NA	TRBJ2-2	CASRRVAGRGGELFF	TGTGCCAGCAGAAGGGTAGCCGGGAGAGGCGGGGAGCTGTTTTTT
16	TRBV4-1	NA	NA	TRBJ1-1	CASSQDLGTLNTEAFF	TGCGCCAGCAGCCAAGATCTTGGGACCCTGAACACTGAAGCTTTCTTT
19	TRBV15	NA	NA	TRBJ2-7	CATSRDKDPSGGSSYEQYF	TGTGCCACCAGCAGAGATAAGGATCCGTCAGGCGGAAGCTCCTACGAGCAGTACTTC
16	TRBV27	NA	once	TRBJ2-7	CASSFSGGDMGWEQYF	TGTGCCAGCAGTTTTTCCGGTGGGGACATGGGGTGGGAGCAGTACTTC
14	TRBV10-2	TRBD1	NA	TRBJ2-7	CASSGTGTSYEQYF	TGCGCCAGCAGCGGGACAGGGACCTCCTACGAGCAGTACTTC
15	TRBV2	NA	NA	TRBJ2-5	CASSARDTDQETQYF	TGTGCCAGCAGTGCCCGGGACACGGACCAAGAGACCCAGTACTTC
14	TRBV11-2	NA	NA	TRBJ2-1	CASSRTRDYNEQFF	TGTGCCAGCAGCCGGACCCGGGACTACAATGAGCAGTTCTTC
14	TRBV19	NA	few	TRBJ1-5	CASSIRDGGQPQHF	TGTGCCAGTAGTATCAGGGATGGTGGGCAGCCCCAGCATTTT
16	TRBV28	NA	NA	TRBJ2-4	CASNPGFSGAKNIQYF	TGTGCCAGCAACCCAGGGTTTTCTGGGGCCAAAAACATTCAGTACTTC